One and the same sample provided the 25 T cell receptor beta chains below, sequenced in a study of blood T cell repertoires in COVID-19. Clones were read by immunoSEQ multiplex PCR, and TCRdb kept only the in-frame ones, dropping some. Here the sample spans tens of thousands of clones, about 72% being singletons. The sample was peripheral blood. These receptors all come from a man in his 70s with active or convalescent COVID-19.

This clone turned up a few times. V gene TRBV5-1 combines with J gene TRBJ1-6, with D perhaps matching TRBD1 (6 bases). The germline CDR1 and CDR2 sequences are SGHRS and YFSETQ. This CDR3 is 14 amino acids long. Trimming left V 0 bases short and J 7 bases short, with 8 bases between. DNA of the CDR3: TGCGCCAGCAGCTTGGGGGACAAAAATTCACCCCTCCACTTT. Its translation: CASSLGDKNSPLHF.

The CDR3 is CASSLDGSQETQYF. The CDR3 DNA is TGCGCCAGCAGCTTGGACGGGAGCCAAGAGACCCAGTACTTC. This chain connects TRBV5-1 to TRBJ2-5; possible D gene TRBD2, 6 bases. The CDR3 is made up of 14 amino acids. The V end lost 0 bases, the J end lost 1 base, and 7 bases lay between the germline ends. In germline, CDR1 is SGHRS, CDR2 YFSETQ. Drawing the rest from reference TRBV5-1 and TRBJ2-5, the complete variable domain is KAGVTQTPRYLIKTRGQQVTLSCSPISGHRSVSWYQQTPGQGLQFLFEYFSETQRNKGNFPGRFSGRQFSNSRSEMNVSTLELGDSALYLCASSLDGSQETQYFGPGTRLLVL.

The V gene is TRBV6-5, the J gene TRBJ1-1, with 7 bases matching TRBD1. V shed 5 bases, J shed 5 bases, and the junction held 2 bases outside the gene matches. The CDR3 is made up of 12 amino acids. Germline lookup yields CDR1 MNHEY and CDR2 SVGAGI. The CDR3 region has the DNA TGTGCCAGCAGTAAACAGGGGACTGAAGCTTTCTTT. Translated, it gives CASSKQGTEAFF.

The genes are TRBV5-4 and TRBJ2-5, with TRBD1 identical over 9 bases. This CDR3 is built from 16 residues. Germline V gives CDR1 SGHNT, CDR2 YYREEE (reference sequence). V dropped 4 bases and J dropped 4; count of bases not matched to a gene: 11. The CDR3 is CASSRAGQGIGETQYF. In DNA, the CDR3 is TGTGCCAGCAGCAGGGCAGGACAGGGGATCGGAGAGACCCAGTACTTC.

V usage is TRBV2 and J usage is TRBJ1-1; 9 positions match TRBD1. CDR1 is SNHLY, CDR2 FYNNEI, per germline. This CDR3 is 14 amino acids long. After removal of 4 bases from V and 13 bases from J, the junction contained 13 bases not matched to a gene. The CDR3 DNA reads TGTGCCAGCAGTGCCGCGGGACAGGGTGATGTTGGTTTCTTT. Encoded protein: CASSAAGQGDVGFF.

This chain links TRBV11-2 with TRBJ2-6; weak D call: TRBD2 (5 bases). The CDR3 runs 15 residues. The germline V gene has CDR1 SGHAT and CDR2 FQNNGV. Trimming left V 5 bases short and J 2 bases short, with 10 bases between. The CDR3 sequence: CASSSGSAGANVLTF. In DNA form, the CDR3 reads TGTGCCAGCAGCAGCGGATCAGCTGGGGCCAACGTCCTGACTTTC.

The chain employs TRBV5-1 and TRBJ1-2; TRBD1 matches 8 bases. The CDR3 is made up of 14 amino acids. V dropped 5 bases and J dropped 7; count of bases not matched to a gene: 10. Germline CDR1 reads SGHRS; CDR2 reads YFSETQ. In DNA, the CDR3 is TGCGCCAGCAGTACTTCAGGACAGGGAGGTGGCTACACCTTC. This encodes CASSTSGQGGGYTF.

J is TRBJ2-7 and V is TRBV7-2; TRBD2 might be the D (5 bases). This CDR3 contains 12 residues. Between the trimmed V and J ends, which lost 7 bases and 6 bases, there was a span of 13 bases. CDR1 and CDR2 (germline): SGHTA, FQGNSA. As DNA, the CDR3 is TGTGCCAGCACCCGGGATTCTTTCGAGCAGTACTTC. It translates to CASTRDSFEQYF.

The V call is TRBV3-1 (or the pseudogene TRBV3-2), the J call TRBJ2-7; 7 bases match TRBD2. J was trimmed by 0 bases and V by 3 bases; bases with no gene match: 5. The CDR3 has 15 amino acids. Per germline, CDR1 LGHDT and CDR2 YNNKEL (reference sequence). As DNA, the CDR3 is TGTGCCAGCAGCCATAGCGGGCCGGGCTCCTACGAGCAGTACTTC. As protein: CASSHSGPGSYEQYF.

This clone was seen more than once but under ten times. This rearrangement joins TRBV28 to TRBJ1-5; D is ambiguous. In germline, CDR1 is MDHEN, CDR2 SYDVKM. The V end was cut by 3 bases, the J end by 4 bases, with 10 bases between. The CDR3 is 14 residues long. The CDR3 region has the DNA TGTGCCAGCAGTTTTAATCGTCCGAATCAGCCCCAGCATTTT. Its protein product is CASSFNRPNQPQHF. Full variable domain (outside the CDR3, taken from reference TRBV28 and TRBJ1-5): DVKVTQSSRYLVKRTGEKVFLECVQDMDHENMFWYRQDPGLGLRLIYFSYDVKMKEKGDIPEGYSVSREKKERFSLILESASTNQTSMYLCASSFNRPNQPQHFGDGTRLSIL.

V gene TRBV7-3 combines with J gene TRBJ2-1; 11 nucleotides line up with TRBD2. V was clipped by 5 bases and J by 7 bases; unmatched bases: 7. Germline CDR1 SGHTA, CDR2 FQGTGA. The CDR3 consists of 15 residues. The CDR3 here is CASSPTASGGNEQFF. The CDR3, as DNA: TGTGCCAGCAGCCCAACGGCTAGCGGGGGGAATGAGCAGTTCTTC.

This CDR3 reads CASSFIIQGAGYTF. CDR3 coding DNA: TGTGCCAGCAGTTTCATCATACAGGGTGCGGGCTACACCTTC. The chain joins TRBV28 to TRBJ1-2; the D gene is possibly TRBD1 (6 bases). Trimming pared 3 bases from V and 8 bases from J, leaving 16 bases between. The CDR3 is made up of 14 amino acids. CDR1 MDHEN and CDR2 SYDVKM come from the germline V gene.

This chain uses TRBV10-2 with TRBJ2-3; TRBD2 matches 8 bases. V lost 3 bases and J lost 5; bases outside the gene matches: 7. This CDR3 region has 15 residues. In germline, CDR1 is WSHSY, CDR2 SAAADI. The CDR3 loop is CASSDRRGAGDTQYF. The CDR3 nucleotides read TGCGCCAGCAGTGACCGGCGGGGGGCCGGAGATACGCAGTATTTT.

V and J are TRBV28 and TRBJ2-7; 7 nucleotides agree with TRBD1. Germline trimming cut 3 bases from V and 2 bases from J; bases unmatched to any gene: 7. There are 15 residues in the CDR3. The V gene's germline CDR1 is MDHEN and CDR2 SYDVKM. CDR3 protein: CASSFGQGVTYEQYF. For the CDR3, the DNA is TGTGCCAGCAGTTTCGGGCAGGGGGTTACCTACGAGCAGTACTTC.

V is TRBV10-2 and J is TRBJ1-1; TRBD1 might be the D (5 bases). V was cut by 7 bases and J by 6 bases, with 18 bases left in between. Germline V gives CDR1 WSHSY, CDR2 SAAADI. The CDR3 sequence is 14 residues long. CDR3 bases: TGCGCCAGCATTGACAGATCGGGTAGATCTGAAGCTTTCTTT. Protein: CASIDRSGRSEAFF.

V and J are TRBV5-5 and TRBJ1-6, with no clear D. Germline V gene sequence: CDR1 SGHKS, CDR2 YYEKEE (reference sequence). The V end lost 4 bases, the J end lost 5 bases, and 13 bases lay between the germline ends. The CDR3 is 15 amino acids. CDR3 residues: CASSGILQNNSPLHF. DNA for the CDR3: TGTGCCAGCAGCGGAATCCTACAGAATAATTCACCCCTCCACTTT.

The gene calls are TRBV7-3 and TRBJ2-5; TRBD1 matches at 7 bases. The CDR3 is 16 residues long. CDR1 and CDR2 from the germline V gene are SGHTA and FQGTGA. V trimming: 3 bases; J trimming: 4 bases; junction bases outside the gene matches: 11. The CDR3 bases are TGTGCCAGCAGCTTCCACCGGGCCACAGGGGCAGAGACCCAGTACTTC. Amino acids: CASSFHRATGAETQYF. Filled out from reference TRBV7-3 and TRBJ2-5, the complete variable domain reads GAGVSQTPSNKVTEKGKYVELRCDPISGHTALYWYRQSLGQGPEFLIYFQGTGAADDSGLPNDRFFAVRPEGSVSTLKIQRTERGDSAVYLCASSFHRATGAETQYFGPGTRLLVL.

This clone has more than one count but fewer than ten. The CDR3 nucleotides are TGTGCCAGCAGCTTAGAAGGGAGCGAGCAGTACTTC. This codes for CASSLEGSEQYF. The gene calls are TRBV11-2 and TRBJ2-7; a possible D gene is TRBD2 (5 bases). The ends were cut back, 0 bases at V and 6 bases at J, with 6 bases in the middle. The CDR3 length is 12 residues. CDR1 is SGHAT and CDR2 is FQNNGV in the germline V gene. Supplemented by reference TRBV11-2 and TRBJ2-7, the full variable domain reads EAGVAQSPRYKIIEKRQSVAFWCNPISGHATLYWYQQILGQGPKLLIQFQNNGVVDDSQLPKDRFSAERLKGVDSTLKIQPAKLEDSAVYLCASSLEGSEQYFGPGTRLTVT.

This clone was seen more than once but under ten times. CDR3 sequence (DNA): TGTGCCAGCAGTTACGGAATGGGACAGGGAAACACTGAAGCTTTCTTT. It is translated as CASSYGMGQGNTEAFF. The chain has TRBV6-5 and TRBJ1-1; the match to TRBD1 covers 9 bases. V lost 2 bases and J lost 2; bases outside the gene matches: 6. This CDR3 comprises 16 residues. Per germline, CDR1 MNHEY and CDR2 SVGAGI.

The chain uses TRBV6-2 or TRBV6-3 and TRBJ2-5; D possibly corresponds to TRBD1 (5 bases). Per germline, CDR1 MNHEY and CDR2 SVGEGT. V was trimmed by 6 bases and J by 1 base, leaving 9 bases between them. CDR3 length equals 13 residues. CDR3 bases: TGTGCCAGCAGCTCGGACACCCAAGAGACCCAGTACTTC. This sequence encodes CASSSDTQETQYF.

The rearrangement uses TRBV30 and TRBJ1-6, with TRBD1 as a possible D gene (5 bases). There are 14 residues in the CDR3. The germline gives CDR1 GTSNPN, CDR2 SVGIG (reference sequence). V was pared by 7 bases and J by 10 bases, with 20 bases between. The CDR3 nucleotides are TGTGCCTCACGACCAGACCGGGGGTGGTCACCCCTCCACTTT. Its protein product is CASRPDRGWSPLHF.

CDR3 in amino acids: CASSRWDSGTEAFF. CDR3 in DNA: TGCGCCAGCAGCCGATGGGACAGTGGAACTGAAGCTTTCTTT. This rearrangement joins TRBV5-1 to TRBJ1-1, with 7 bases matching TRBD1. In germline, CDR1 is SGHRS, CDR2 YFSETQ. The CDR3 is 14 residues long. V dropped 4 bases and J dropped 5; count of bases not matched to a gene: 8.

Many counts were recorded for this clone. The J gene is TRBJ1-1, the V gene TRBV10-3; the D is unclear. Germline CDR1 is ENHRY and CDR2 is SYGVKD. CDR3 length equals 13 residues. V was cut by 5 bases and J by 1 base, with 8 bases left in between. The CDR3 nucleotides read TGTGCCATCAGTCAGGATACGAACACTGAAGCTTTCTTT. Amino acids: CAISQDTNTEAFF.

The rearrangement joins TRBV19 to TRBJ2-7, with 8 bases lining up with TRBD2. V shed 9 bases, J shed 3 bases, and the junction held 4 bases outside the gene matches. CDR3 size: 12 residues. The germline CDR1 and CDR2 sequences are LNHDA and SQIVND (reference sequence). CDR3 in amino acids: CASTSGGYEQYF. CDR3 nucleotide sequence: TGTGCCAGCACAAGCGGGGGCTACGAGCAGTACTTC.

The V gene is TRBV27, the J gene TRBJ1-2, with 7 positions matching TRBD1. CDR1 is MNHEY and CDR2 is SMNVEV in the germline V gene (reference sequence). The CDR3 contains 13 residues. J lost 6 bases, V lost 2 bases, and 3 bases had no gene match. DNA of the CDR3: TGTGCCAGCAGTTTACAAGGGGGCAATGGCTACACCTTC. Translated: CASSLQGGNGYTF.